These 31 T cell receptor beta chains were sequenced from one sample in a study of T cells in Graves' hyperthyroidism and ophthalmopathy. TCR beta CDR3 regions were amplified from RNA. The HTBI primer set drove a first-round RT-PCR of the TCR CDR3. TCRdb ran MiXCR on the multiplex PCR reads and lists one entry per CDR3 protein. The table has 600,000 to 900,000 distinct CDR3 sequences, about a sixth seen once. Sequences were obtained from blood. Every receptor here comes from a man aged 18 to 29 with Graves' hyperthyroidism.

This clonotype was seen only a few times. J is TRBJ2-2 and V is TRBV27; a weak D match, TRBD2 (6 bases). The CDR3 is 17 amino acids. With 6 bases removed from V and 5 bases from J, the gap between germline ends came to 22 bases. Germline assignment: CDR1 MNHEY and CDR2 SMNVEV (reference sequence). Written as DNA, the CDR3 is TGTGCCAGCAGACACAGTACCCAGGCTAGCGTTACCGGGGAGCTGTTTTTT. It specifies CASRHSTQASVTGELFF.

The sample holds many counts of this clonotype. The chain carries TRBV12-3 or TRBV12-4 and TRBJ1-4, with D possibly matching TRBD1 (6 bases). The CDR3 length is 14 residues. Trimming removed 5 bases at V and 7 bases at J, with 14 bases between. CDR3 protein: CASSHRDIIEKLFF. CDR3 in DNA: TGTGCCAGCAGTCACCGGGACATAATTGAAAAACTGTTTTTT.

There are many counts of this clonotype. The chain recombines TRBV2 with TRBJ2-1; the match to TRBD1 covers 10 bases. CDR3 length: 15 amino acids. J was trimmed by 7 bases and V by 0 bases; bases with no gene match: 3. Germline CDR1 reads SNHLY; CDR2 reads FYNNEI. CDR3 sequence (DNA): TGTGCCAGCAGTGAAGCGGGACAGGGGTGGAATGAGCAGTTCTTC. It encodes CASSEAGQGWNEQFF.

This clonotype was seen repeatedly, ten times or more. This rearrangement joins TRBV7-9 to TRBJ2-5; D is undetermined. Trimming cost V 3 bases and J 5 bases, with 13 bases left between them. The germline V gene has CDR1 SEHNR and CDR2 FQNEAQ (reference sequence). The CDR3 runs 14 residues. CDR3 sequence reads: CASSFVPARETQYF. The DNA for the CDR3 is TGTGCCAGCAGCTTCGTCCCCGCTCGCGAGACCCAGTACTTC.

The rearrangement joins TRBV20-1 to TRBJ1-2, with D possibly being TRBD1 (5 bases). Germline CDR1 is DFQATT and CDR2 is SNEGSKA (reference sequence). Between the trimmed V and J ends, which lost 4 bases and 8 bases, there was a span of 14 bases. The length of the CDR3 is 12 residues. The CDR3 sequence: CSAMPGGGGYTF. CDR3 bases: TGCAGTGCTATGCCTGGGGGTGGCGGCTACACCTTC.

This clonotype showed up just a few times. The chain combines TRBV20-1 with TRBJ2-4; TRBD2 agrees at 7 bases. Germline lookup yields CDR1 DFQATT and CDR2 SNEGSKA (reference sequence). Losses at the gene ends were 5 bases for V and 1 base for J; bases not matched to a gene: 8. The CDR3 has 15 residues. CDR3 in amino acids: CSARGVGGAKNIQYF. The CDR3 bases are TGCAGTGCTCGAGGGGTGGGGGGGGCCAAAAACATTCAGTACTTC.

This clonotype was detected many times. V is TRBV7-2 and J is TRBJ2-7, with 12 bases identical to TRBD2. Germline loops: CDR1 SGHTA, CDR2 FQGNSA. The junction had 3 bases not matched to a gene; V was cut back by 5 bases and J by 4 bases. The CDR3 totals 14 residues. The CDR3 sequence: CASSQLAGGYEQYF. In DNA, the CDR3 is TGTGCCAGCAGCCAGCTAGCGGGAGGGTACGAGCAGTACTTC.

This clonotype was observed a handful of times. V gene TRBV28 combines with J gene TRBJ2-3, with TRBD2 matching 9 bases. Germline-derived CDR1 and CDR2 are MDHEN and SYDVKM. V shed 1 base, J shed 2 bases, and the junction held 10 bases outside the gene matches. The CDR3 is made up of 18 amino acids. In nucleotides, the CDR3 is TGTGCCAGCAGTTTATATGGTGGTAGCGGGGGTTCCACAGATACGCAGTATTTT. It is translated as CASSLYGGSGGSTDTQYF.

This clonotype has at least ten counts. The chain combines TRBV28 with TRBJ2-1; 13 nucleotides agree with TRBD2. The germline CDR1 and CDR2 sequences are MDHEN and SYDVKM. The CDR3 has 16 amino acids. With 4 bases clipped from V and 8 bases from J, the junction kept 8 bases outside the gene matches. CDR3 bases: TGTGCCAGCAGTTCGATAGGACTAGCGGGGGCGGATGAGCAGTTCTTC. Protein product: CASSSIGLAGADEQFF.

The rearrangement links TRBV19 to TRBJ1-3; 7 nucleotides line up with TRBD1. Germline V lookup: CDR1 LNHDA, CDR2 SQIVND (reference sequence). The trim removed 5 bases at V and 1 base at J, leaving 2 bases unmatched. The length of the CDR3 is 14 residues. CDR3 amino acids: CASSVGQSGNTIYF. The CDR3 nucleotides are TGTGCCAGTAGTGTGGGACAGTCTGGAAACACCATATATTTT.

This clonotype was counted at least ten times. The genes are TRBV12-3 or TRBV12-4 and TRBJ2-1; D is undetermined. This CDR3 is 17 amino acids long. Trimming removed 3 bases from V and 7 bases from J, with 22 bases in between. CDR3 amino acids: CASSFGRWAARTNEQFF. CDR3 sequence (DNA): TGTGCCAGCAGTTTTGGGCGATGGGCGGCCCGAACTAATGAGCAGTTCTTC.

This clonotype was recorded many times. V and J are TRBV28 and TRBJ2-7, with D hard to call. Between the trimmed V and J ends, which lost 5 bases and 1 base, there was a span of 15 bases. Germline values: CDR1 MDHEN, CDR2 SYDVKM. The CDR3 contains 15 residues. CDR3 DNA: TGTGCCAGCAGTCTACCTGGGTTGGGTTCCTACGAGCAGTACTTC. Translation: CASSLPGLGSYEQYF.

This clonotype was found a few times. The rearrangement joins TRBV24-1 to TRBJ2-5; tentatively, D is TRBD1 or TRBD2 (5 bases each). CDR1 is KGHDR, CDR2 SFDVKD, per germline. The V and J ends lost 5 bases and 9 bases respectively, with 9 bases between them. The CDR3 sequence is 11 residues long. The CDR3 DNA is TGTGCCACCAGTGCTAGGGGAGCCCAGTACTTC. Its translation: CATSARGAQYF.

This clonotype was seen a few times. This chain uses TRBV6-5 with TRBJ2-7; TRBD2 aligns across 12 bases. This CDR3 is 16 amino acids long. Germline loops: CDR1 MNHEY, CDR2 SVGAGI. Germline trimming cut 0 bases from V and 2 bases from J; bases unmatched to any gene: 2. The CDR3 protein is CASSYSGLAGPYEQYF. The CDR3 nucleotides are TGTGCCAGCAGTTACTCGGGACTAGCGGGTCCCTACGAGCAGTACTTC.

This clonotype was seen repeatedly, ten times or more. This chain links TRBV28 with TRBJ2-2; D is perhaps TRBD1 (6 bases). Trimming removed 4 bases at V and 6 bases at J, with 18 bases between. The CDR3 has 16 amino acids. Germline assignment: CDR1 MDHEN and CDR2 SYDVKM. The CDR3 reads CASSSIQGPLPGELFF. The CDR3 region has the DNA TGTGCCAGCAGTTCGATACAGGGTCCCCTTCCCGGGGAGCTGTTTTTT.

This clonotype has at least ten counts. The J gene is TRBJ1-1, the V gene TRBV3-1, with D unclear. This CDR3 contains 16 residues. Trimming removed 0 bases from V and 0 bases from J, with 11 bases in between. Germline lookup yields CDR1 LGHDT and CDR2 YNNKEL (reference sequence). CDR3 protein: CASSQEATPVNTEAFF. In nucleotides, the CDR3 is TGTGCCAGCAGCCAAGAAGCAACGCCCGTGAACACTGAAGCTTTCTTT.

This clonotype was counted at least ten times. The gene calls are TRBV7-2 and TRBJ2-5; D perhaps matches TRBD1 (5 bases). CDR3 size: 15 residues. Germline V CDR1 and CDR2: SGHTA, FQGNSA. Trimming shortened V by 3 bases and J by 5 bases, and 16 bases separated the two germline ends. CDR3 amino acids: CASSFRKGAAETQYF. The CDR3 DNA is TGTGCCAGCAGCTTTAGAAAAGGGGCGGCGGAGACCCAGTACTTC.

This clonotype was detected many times. CDR3 region: CASTTQGRGNIQYF. DNA for the CDR3: TGTGCCAGCACCACCCAGGGCCGAGGAAACATTCAGTACTTC. The chain employs TRBV12-3 or TRBV12-4 and TRBJ2-4, with a tentative D call TRBD1 (5 bases). Trimming pared 7 bases from V and 6 bases from J, leaving 16 bases between. The CDR3 is made up of 14 amino acids.

In its sample, this clonotype was seen many times. The rearrangement joins TRBV6-6 to TRBJ2-1; 14 nucleotides align to TRBD2. The V gene's germline CDR1 is MNHNY and CDR2 SVGAGI (reference sequence). The length of the CDR3 is 17 residues. V lost 2 bases, J lost 7 bases, and 7 bases stayed unmatched. The CDR3 nucleotides are TGTGCCAGCAGTTACACCGGGACTAGCGGGAGTATAAATGAGCAGTTCTTC. Translation: CASSYTGTSGSINEQFF.

The V gene is TRBV9, the J gene TRBJ2-5, with 14 bases that match TRBD2. This CDR3 comprises 18 residues. Germline CDR1 is SGDLS and CDR2 is YYNGEE. J gave up 5 bases and V 0 bases, and 9 bases lay outside the gene matches. Here the CDR3 DNA reads TGTGCCAGCAGCGTAGCGGGAGGACTAGCGGGAGGTGGGGAGACCCAGTACTTC. Amino acid sequence: CASSVAGGLAGGGETQYF.

This clonotype was counted ten times or more. The V gene is TRBV28, the J gene TRBJ2-7; D tentatively fits TRBD1 or TRBD2 (5 bases each). CDR3 length: 13 amino acids. V lost 7 bases and J 4 bases, leaving 14 bases between the germline ends. Germline loops: CDR1 MDHEN, CDR2 SYDVKM. CDR3 region: CASISGTWYEQYF. The CDR3 coding sequence is TGTGCCAGCATCTCAGGGACGTGGTACGAGCAGTACTTC.

This clonotype was seen many times. The chain has TRBV28 and TRBJ2-5; maybe TRBD2 (5 bases). Trimming left V 6 bases short and J 7 bases short, with 15 bases between. CDR3 length: 13 residues. The germline gives CDR1 MDHEN, CDR2 SYDVKM. The CDR3 DNA follows: TGTGCCAGCAGCCGGACTTTCGATGCGACCCAGTACTTC. Translating gives CASSRTFDATQYF.

This chain joins TRBV20-1 and TRBJ1-5; D unclear. This CDR3 spans 15 amino acids. CDR1 and CDR2 (germline): DFQATT, SNEGSKA (reference sequence). The V gene lost 0 bases and the J gene lost 4 bases, with 13 bases spanning the gap. CDR3 DNA sequence: TGCAGTGCTAGAGACAATCTAGGAAGGAATCAGCCCCAGCATTTT. It is translated as CSARDNLGRNQPQHF.

V usage is TRBV5-6 and J usage is TRBJ2-5; no clear D gene. The germline V gene has CDR1 SGHDT and CDR2 YYEEEE. The V and J ends lost 3 bases and 4 bases respectively, with 10 bases between them. The CDR3 is made up of 13 amino acids. This CDR3 is CASSSDWTETQYF. DNA for the CDR3: TGTGCCAGCAGCTCCGACTGGACAGAGACCCAGTACTTC.

The genes are TRBV12-3 or TRBV12-4 and TRBJ2-1; possibly TRBD2 for D (5 bases). The CDR3 runs 14 residues. The V and J ends lost 5 bases and 6 bases respectively, with 14 bases between them. CDR3: CASSPERFSNEQFF. In DNA, the CDR3 is TGTGCCAGCAGTCCTGAGCGGTTCTCCAATGAGCAGTTCTTC.

This chain connects TRBV10-3 to TRBJ1-1; D may be TRBD1 (6 bases). Looked up from germline, CDR1 is ENHRY and CDR2 is SYGVKD. This CDR3 is built from 15 residues. The germline V and J ends were trimmed by 4 bases and 0 bases, with 12 bases remaining between them. CDR3 nucleotides: TGTGCCATCAGTGTTGGAGGGGGGATGAACACTGAAGCTTTCTTT. It translates to CAISVGGGMNTEAFF.

The CDR3 sequence is CASSFSSTEPQHF. CDR3 bases: TGTGCCAGCAGTTTCTCTTCGACGGAGCCCCAGCATTTT. The chain combines TRBV27 with TRBJ1-5; D ambiguous. V gave up 3 bases and J gave up 8 bases, with 11 bases separating them. The germline CDR1 and CDR2 sequences are MNHEY and SMNVEV (reference sequence). This CDR3 is built from 13 residues.

This clonotype appeared a few times. The gene calls are TRBV20-1 and TRBJ2-7; no definite D call. V was clipped by 0 bases and J by 3 bases, with 9 bases between them. CDR1 and CDR2 from the germline V gene are DFQATT and SNEGSKA (reference sequence). The CDR3 extends over 13 amino acids. CDR3 sequence reads: CSARENTDYEQYF. The CDR3 DNA sequence: TGCAGTGCTAGAGAAAACACTGACTACGAGCAGTACTTC.

About this clonotype itself: This may stem from a read error, because a much larger clone lies one nucleotide away. V and J are TRBV7-8 and TRBJ2-1; possibly TRBD2 for D (6 bases). This CDR3 spans 15 amino acids. The germline V gene encodes CDR1 SGHVS and CDR2 FQNEAQ. Deletions cut 2 bases from V and 9 bases from J, with 17 bases between. The CDR3: CASSLLEGSQVEQFF. CDR3 nucleotides: TGTGCCAGCAGCTTACTGGAGGGATCCCAGGTTGAGCAGTTCTTC.

The genes are TRBV6-5 and TRBJ1-5; D is undetermined. The CDR3 covers 17 residues. The V end lost 0 bases, the J end lost 2 bases, and 14 bases lay between the germline ends. The germline CDR1 and CDR2 sequences are MNHEY and SVGAGI. CDR3 protein: CASSYSFRVGGNQPQHF. CDR3 bases: TGTGCCAGCAGTTACTCGTTCCGGGTCGGTGGCAATCAGCCCCAGCATTTT.

In DNA form, the CDR3 reads TGCAGTGCTAGAGATGGGGGGGCTAGCGGTTCTACAGGGGATACGCAGTATTTT. Protein: CSARDGGASGSTGDTQYF. The J gene is TRBJ2-3, the V gene TRBV20-1; D is possibly TRBD2 (7 bases). V lost 0 bases and J lost 6, with 25 bases in between. Germline CDR1 reads DFQATT; CDR2 reads SNEGSKA (reference sequence). This CDR3 is 18 amino acids long.